The clone carrying this TCR beta chain was counted only a few times. Its antigen is as yet unknown. The sample originates from a study of post-analysis software for immune sequencing data. On the study more broadly: Several disease courses (relapsing-remitting, secondary progressive and progressive-relapsing) of multiple sclerosis were included. Study observations and caveats: Relative to controls, patients had roughly five TRBV segments at higher frequency, with TRBV5-6, TRBV5-1 and TRBV20-1 among these.

This CDR3 is built from 14 residues. V lost 0 bases, J lost 3 bases, and 2 bases stayed unmatched. Germline assignment: CDR1 SGHDT and CDR2 YYEEEE. TCR beta cDNA libraries included unique molecular identifiers. One entry per CDR3 protein results from TCRdb running MiXCR on the PCR reads. The sample has roughly 650,000 distinct CDR3 sequences, about 60% seen once; the top ten hold around 10%. Sequences were obtained from blood. The chain employs TRBV5-6 and TRBJ2-5, with TRBD1 matching 7 bases. This clonotype was obtained from a girl aged 2 to 10 with multiple sclerosis. The DNA of the CDR3 is TGTGCCAGCAGCTTGGCCGGGACAGAAGAGACCCAGTACTTC. It codes for CASSLAGTEETQYF. Variable domain in full (rest from reference TRBV5-6 and TRBJ2-5): DAGVTQSPTHLIKTRGQQVTLRCSPKSGHDTVSWYQQALGQGPQFIFQYYEEEERQRGNFPDRFSGHQFPNYSSELNVNALLLGDSALYLCASSLAGTEETQYFGPGTRLLVL.